This T cell receptor (beta chain) was captured in a study of blood T cells in healthy people across ages. Then a second PCR, running roughly 7 to 11 cycles, was carried out with a sample-barcoded 5' primer and a J-beta primer mix. TCRdb reprocessed the 5' RACE reads with MiXCR, giving one entry per CDR3 protein. This table has 750,000 to 950,000 distinct CDR3 sequences, about 53% appearing once. V lost 3 bases and J lost 6, with 23 bases in between. This CDR3 is built from 16 residues. Germline loops: CDR1 DFQATT, CDR2 SNEGSKA (reference sequence). Sequenced: blood. The rearrangement joins TRBV20-1 to TRBJ1-2; tentatively, D is TRBD1 (6 bases). The sequence was obtained from an elderly man in good health. The CDR3 nucleotides read TGCAGTGCTAGCTCCCCCACTACAGGGAGTGGCGATGGCTACACCTTC. Amino acid sequence: CSASSPTTGSGDGYTF.